This passage covers 25 T cell receptor beta chains from one sample sequenced in a study of CD8 T cells in ankylosing spondylitis. TCRdb re-analysed the 5' RACE reads in MiXCR, keeping a single row per CDR3 protein. The sample lists approximately 24,000 distinct CDR3 sequences, 10% to 15% occurring once. Sequenced sample: blood. The receptors were gathered from a male donor with ankylosing spondylitis or in good health (not recorded which).

This clonotype showed up just a few times. V is TRBV10-3 and J is TRBJ2-5; 11 positions match TRBD2. Germline V gives CDR1 ENHRY, CDR2 SYGVKD. V lost 10 bases to trimming and J lost 1 base; unmatched junction nucleotides: 2. The CDR3 consists of 13 residues. Written as DNA, the CDR3 is TGTGCCACTAGCGGGGGGCTCCAAGAGACCCAGTACTTC. It is translated as CATSGGLQETQYF.

This chain uses TRBV7-2 with TRBJ1-5, with D possibly matching TRBD1 (5 bases). CDR1 is SGHTA and CDR2 is FQGNSA in the germline V gene. V lost 7 bases, J lost 1 base, and 11 bases lay in between. The CDR3 is 14 amino acids. The CDR3 spells CASTSGGSNQPQHF. The CDR3 nucleotides are TGTGCCAGCACCTCGGGGGGGAGCAATCAGCCCCAGCATTTT.

This clonotype has a count of ten or more. The CDR3 nucleotides are TGTGCCAGCAGGTGGACAGCGAACACCGGGGAGCTGTTTTTT. This sequence encodes CASRWTANTGELFF. The rearrangement links TRBV7-6 to TRBJ2-2, with D possibly TRBD1 on 6 matching bases. Germline lookup yields CDR1 SGHVS and CDR2 FNYEAQ. V was clipped by 6 bases and J by 0 bases, with 8 bases between them. This CDR3 is built from 14 residues.

The chain has TRBV28 and TRBJ2-2, with 13 bases identical to TRBD2. The CDR3 has 14 amino acids. CDR1 is MDHEN and CDR2 is SYDVKM in the germline V gene. V dropped 4 bases and J dropped 14; count of bases not matched to a gene: 7. DNA for the CDR3: TGTGCCAGCAGTTCGACCGGGACTAGCGGGAAACTGTTTTTT. Protein sequence: CASSSTGTSGKLFF.

This clonotype was recorded many times. V gene TRBV29-1 combines with J gene TRBJ1-4; perhaps TRBD1 as D (5 bases). Between the trimmed V and J ends, which lost 6 bases and 4 bases, there was a span of 12 bases. The germline V gene encodes CDR1 SQVTM and CDR2 ANQGSEA. The CDR3 consists of 13 residues. DNA for the CDR3: TGCAGCGTGCCGGGACGGGGTAATGAAAAACTGTTTTTT. It translates to CSVPGRGNEKLFF.

A few counts support this clonotype. The chain joins TRBV20-1 to TRBJ1-1; no clear D gene. CDR3 length: 14 residues. Germline CDR1 reads DFQATT; CDR2 reads SNEGSKA (reference sequence). With 1 base removed from V and 1 base from J, the gap between germline ends came to 10 bases. The CDR3 here is CSARAARPNTEAFF. The DNA for the CDR3 is TGCAGTGCTAGAGCCGCCAGGCCGAACACTGAAGCTTTCTTT.

This clonotype was detected ten times or more. The rearrangement links TRBV20-1 to TRBJ2-1; D is perhaps TRBD2 (5 bases). V was cut by 3 bases and J by 6 bases, with 18 bases left in between. In germline, CDR1 is DFQATT, CDR2 SNEGSKA (reference sequence). This CDR3 comprises 15 residues. CDR3: CSARRRRGQINEQFF. CDR3 nucleotides: TGCAGTGCTAGGAGAAGACGCGGGCAAATCAATGAGCAGTTCTTC.

The table lists this clonotype with a few counts. The chain links TRBV7-2 to TRBJ1-5, with a possible D match to TRBD1 (5 bases). Trimming shortened V by 1 base and J by 4 bases, and 8 bases separated the two germline ends. CDR3 size: 14 residues. In germline, CDR1 is SGHTA, CDR2 FQGNSA. The CDR3 sequence is CASSLVGGNQPQHF. The CDR3 DNA follows: TGTGCCAGCAGCTTAGTTGGGGGGAATCAGCCCCAGCATTTT.

The chain carries TRBV29-1 and TRBJ2-2, with a tentative D call TRBD2 (7 bases). The germline V gene encodes CDR1 SQVTM and CDR2 ANQGSEA. Trimming cost V 7 bases and J 6 bases, with 21 bases left between them. This CDR3 has 15 amino acids. The CDR3 bases are TGCAGCGCAGACGCCCGAGGGGGGGCGCCCGGGGAGCTGTTTTTT. This codes for CSADARGGAPGELFF.

The V call is TRBV7-9, the J call TRBJ2-7; D not resolved. Germline V gives CDR1 SEHNR, CDR2 FQNEAQ (reference sequence). The germline V and J ends were trimmed by 4 bases and 2 bases, with 6 bases remaining between them. This CDR3 spans 12 amino acids. The DNA of the CDR3 is TGTGCCAGCAGCTCTGGTCCCTACGAGCAGTACTTC. Amino acids: CASSSGPYEQYF.

This clonotype was seen only a few times. The junction departs from germline at one end; a sequencing error may be responsible. The chain recombines TRBV7-7 with TRBJ2-5, with 8 bases fitting TRBD2. The CDR3 extends over 15 amino acids. Germline V CDR1 and CDR2: SSHAT, FNYEAQ (reference sequence). The CDR3, as DNA: TGTGCTAGCAGCTTCGGCGCGGGGGGTAGGGAGACCCAGTACTTC. It specifies CASSFGAGGRETQYF. Full variable domain (rest looked up from reference TRBV7-7 and TRBJ2-5): GAGVSQSPRYKVTKRGQDVTLRCDPISSHATLYWYQQALGQGPEFLTYFNYEAQPDKSGLPSDRFSAERPEGSISTLTIQRTEQRDSAMYRCASSFGAGGRETQYFGPGTRLLVL.

This sequence joins TRBV4-3 and TRBJ2-1; D gene unclear. In germline, CDR1 is LGHNA, CDR2 YSLEER. The CDR3 length is 15 residues. With 0 bases removed from V and 0 bases from J, the gap between germline ends came to 6 bases. The CDR3 loop is CASSQDASSYNEQFF. Written as DNA, the CDR3 is TGCGCCAGCAGCCAAGATGCTAGCTCCTACAATGAGCAGTTCTTC.

This clonotype was seen repeatedly, ten times or more. The J gene is TRBJ2-3, the V gene TRBV20-1, with D perhaps TRBD2 (6 bases). This CDR3 region has 12 residues. Germline V gene data show CDR1 as DFQATT and CDR2 as SNEGSKA (reference sequence). Trimming stripped 5 bases from V and 5 bases from J, with 11 bases between. The CDR3 coding sequence is TGCAGTGCTGTGCCCGGGGGAGATACGCAGTATTTT. Its protein product is CSAVPGGDTQYF.

This clonotype was counted many times. The chain couples TRBV20-1 to TRBJ2-3, with D unclear. Trimming removed 0 bases from V and 6 bases from J, with 10 bases in between. CDR3 length: 13 residues. Germline loops: CDR1 DFQATT, CDR2 SNEGSKA (reference sequence). In nucleotides, the CDR3 is TGCAGTGCTAGAGAGTCGGGCTGGGATACGCAGTATTTT. Protein sequence: CSARESGWDTQYF.

The V and J genes are TRBV6-5 and TRBJ1-4; D remains ambiguous. The CDR3 covers 14 residues. Trimming left V 6 bases short and J 0 bases short, with 8 bases between. CDR1 MNHEY and CDR2 SVGAGI come from the germline V gene. CDR3: CASRTVATNEKLFF. CDR3 DNA: TGTGCCAGCAGAACGGTTGCAACTAATGAAAAACTGTTTTTT.

This clonotype came up many times. The rearrangement uses TRBV6-1 and TRBJ2-3; 11 bases line up with TRBD2. J was trimmed by 2 bases and V by 6 bases; bases with no gene match: 13. Germline V gene sequence: CDR1 MNHNS, CDR2 SASEGT. This CDR3 is built from 18 residues. DNA of the CDR3: TGTGCCAGCAGCCCTTGGGGACTAGCGGATCAGGTCACAGATACGCAGTATTTT. Amino acid sequence: CASSPWGLADQVTDTQYF.

The sample holds many counts of this clonotype. The chain has TRBV29-1 and TRBJ1-1, with no clear D. The CDR3 length is 10 residues. Trimming pared 4 bases from V and 11 bases from J, leaving 11 bases between. The germline V gene encodes CDR1 SQVTM and CDR2 ANQGSEA. CDR3 protein: CSVGTGEAFF. The DNA of the CDR3 is TGCAGCGTTGGGACCGGAGAGGCTTTCTTT.

The chain joins TRBV2 to TRBJ2-1, with 8 bases lining up with TRBD1. The junction had 4 bases not matched to a gene; V was cut back by 4 bases and J by 8 bases. CDR3 length: 13 residues. The germline gives CDR1 SNHLY, CDR2 FYNNEI. In DNA, the CDR3 is TGTGCCAGCAGTGGAGGACAGGGTCATGAGCAGTTCTTC. This sequence encodes CASSGGQGHEQFF.

This clonotype was seen a handful of times. CDR3 amino acids: CSASLDTQYF. CDR3 DNA sequence: TGCAGCGCGTCCTTAGATACGCAGTATTTT. The chain recombines TRBV29-1 with TRBJ2-3, with D unresolved. V lost 7 bases and J lost 5, with 7 bases in between. The germline V gene encodes CDR1 SQVTM and CDR2 ANQGSEA. The CDR3 runs 10 residues.

In this sample, this clonotype turned up a few times. The chain is built from TRBV5-4 and TRBJ1-1, with D unclear. Germline V gives CDR1 SGHNT, CDR2 YYREEE (reference sequence). This CDR3 spans 12 amino acids. V lost 2 bases and J lost 3, with 5 bases in between. CDR3 in amino acids: CASSLEDTEAFF. The CDR3 bases are TGTGCCAGCAGCTTAGAGGACACTGAAGCTTTCTTT.

This clonotype appeared a few times. This chain joins TRBV5-1 and TRBJ1-1; D unresolved. Germline V gene data show CDR1 as SGHRS and CDR2 as YFSETQ. This CDR3 comprises 15 residues. The V gene lost 4 bases and the J gene lost 1 base, with 14 bases spanning the gap. CDR3 DNA: TGCGCCAGCAGCCCGACACAGCCAGCGAACACTGAAGCTTTCTTT. Residues: CASSPTQPANTEAFF.

This clonotype showed up many times. CDR3 DNA sequence: TGTGCCAGCAGCCAAGATAGTAGCGGGAGATCGCCGTTCTTC. Translation: CASSQDSSGRSPFF. This chain uses TRBV3-1 with TRBJ2-1; TRBD2 matches at 9 bases. The CDR3 contains 14 residues. V shed 0 bases, J shed 15 bases, and the junction held 9 bases outside the gene matches. Germline values: CDR1 LGHDT, CDR2 YNNKEL (reference sequence).

J is TRBJ2-7 and V is TRBV12-3 or TRBV12-4; maybe TRBD1 (5 bases). This CDR3 is 11 amino acids long. Deletions cut 2 bases from V and 11 bases from J, with 10 bases between. CDR3 coding DNA: TGTGCCAGCAGTTTACAGGGAACGGAGTACTTC. It yields the protein CASSLQGTEYF.

This clonotype was detected only a few times. The chain has TRBV5-4 and TRBJ2-1, with TRBD2 matching 8 bases. The CDR3 spans 15 residues. CDR1 is SGHNT and CDR2 is YYREEE in the germline V gene (reference sequence). The ends lost 1 base at V and 8 bases at J; junction bases unmatched: 8. CDR3 DNA: TGTGCCAGCAGCTTGTGGCAGCGGGGGTCGGATGAGCAGTTCTTC. This codes for CASSLWQRGSDEQFF.

In its sample, this clonotype was seen many times. The rearrangement links TRBV7-3 to TRBJ2-1; unclear D gene. The CDR3 consists of 15 residues. Germline V gene lookup returns CDR1 SGHTA and CDR2 FQGTGA. V lost 5 bases and J lost 0, with 11 bases in between. CDR3 amino acids: CASSLFKSSYNEQFF. CDR3 bases: TGTGCCAGCAGCCTCTTCAAGAGCTCCTACAATGAGCAGTTCTTC.